Listed below are T cell receptor beta chains from one sample, sequenced in a study of resident and recirculating memory T cells in vitiligo. Repertoires were generated with immunoSEQ multiplex PCR, while TCRdb's copy carries only in-frame clones and drops some. The data contain around 43,000 clones, about 93% of them seen just once; the ten biggest clones take up roughly 4.5%. Sequencing input: blood. All receptors come from a male donor with vitiligo. CDR3s include the opening cysteine and the closing phenylalanine or tryptophan. A D gene is named only where the DNA matches it firmly. Clone sizes are given selectively: once, few, many, or a class where the clone is expanded.

D gene	clone size	V gene	J gene	CDR3 DNA	CDR3 protein
NA	NA	TRBV4-3	TRBJ1-4	TGCGCCAGCAGCCAAGACGGGGTTGGTGAAAAACTGTTTTTT	CASSQDGVGEKLFF
NA	NA	TRBV5-4	TRBJ2-1	TGTGCCAGCAGCTTATCCGGGACTCGCTCCTACAATGAGCAGTTCTTC	CASSLSGTRSYNEQFF
NA	NA	TRBV7-2	TRBJ2-6	TGTGCCAGCGGTCTAAGCAACGTCCTGACTTTC	CASGLSNVLTF
TRBD1	once	TRBV12-5	TRBJ2-7	TGTGCTAGTGGTTTTCGGACAGGGTCAAGCGAGCAGTACTTC	CASGFRTGSSEQYF
TRBD2	NA	TRBV29-1	TRBJ2-1	TGCAGCGCCGACCCCCTAGCGGGGGGCCCCAATGAGCAGTTCTTC	CSADPLAGGPNEQFF
NA	NA	TRBV10-3	TRBJ2-7	TGTGCCATCAGAGACCCGGGACTTTCATCGGGCGAGCAGTACTTC	CAIRDPGLSSGEQYF
TRBD1	NA	TRBV12-5	TRBJ2-2	TGTGCTAGTGGTCGACAGGGGACCGGGGAGCTGTTTTTT	CASGRQGTGELFF
NA	NA	TRBV7-6	TRBJ1-2	TGTGCCAGCAGCCAAGACGCCAGGGGCCCGGGGTATGGCTACACCTTC	CASSQDARGPGYGYTF
TRBD1	NA	TRBV6-5	TRBJ1-2	TGTGCCAGCAGTTACACCCGACAGGGCGTGTTAGCATTC	CASSYTRQGVLAF
NA	NA	TRBV6-5	TRBJ1-1	TGTGCCAGCAAATTCAGCGAGAACACTGAAGCTTTCTTT	CASKFSENTEAFF
TRBD1	NA	TRBV12-5	TRBJ1-5	TGTGCTAGTGGTCCGACAGGGTCGGGGGATTATAGCAATCAGCCCCAGCATTTT	CASGPTGSGDYSNQPQHF
NA	NA	TRBV4-1	TRBJ2-1	TGCGCCAGCAGCCAAGTATTAAGGGGTGGCAATGAGCAGTTCTTC	CASSQVLRGGNEQFF
NA	NA	TRBV18	TRBJ2-5	TGTGCCAGCTCACCACTAGGCGGGTCTCCTGTAGGAGAGACCCAGTACTTC	CASSPLGGSPVGETQYF
TRBD2	NA	TRBV15	TRBJ2-3	TGTGCCACCAGCAGGGGGGCGGAGCGGGGGGACTCGGATACGCAGTATTTT	CATSRGAERGDSDTQYF
TRBD2	NA	TRBV7-2	TRBJ2-5	TGTGCCAGCAGCTTTGGGGGGGGATCTTTAGAGACCCAGTACTTC	CASSFGGGSLETQYF
TRBD1	once	TRBV2	TRBJ2-5	TGTGCCAGCAGCGAGAAATACAGGGGGCTCAGCGATCTACTATACCAAGAGACCCAGTACTTC	CASSEKYRGLSDLLYQETQYF
NA	NA	TRBV7-2	TRBJ2-3	TGTGCCAGCAGCTTAGGCGGTCCAGACACAGATACGCAGTATTTT	CASSLGGPDTDTQYF
TRBD1	once	TRBV7-2	TRBJ2-1	TGTGCCAGCAGCTTTAGGACAGGGGGCAATGAGCAGTTCTTC	CASSFRTGGNEQFF
NA	NA	TRBV30	TRBJ1-4	TGTGCCTGGAGTCCCGCCCCCGGAAAACTGTTTTTT	CAWSPAPGKLFF
TRBD1	NA	TRBV7-9	TRBJ2-1	TGTGCCAGCAGCCAAACAGGGGACCGTGTCTTC	CASSQTGDRVF
NA	medium-sized	TRBV15	TRBJ1-4	TGTGCCACCAGCAGAGATGGGGCGGACAGTCAGAAGGGAAAACTGTTTTTT	CATSRDGADSQKGKLFF
TRBD2	NA	TRBV7-8	TRBJ2-1	TGTGCCAGCAGCTCCGGACTAGGAAATGAGCAGTTCTTC	CASSSGLGNEQFF
NA	once	TRBV6-5	TRBJ1-1	TGTGCCAGCAGACGTAACCCGACAGGGAACACTGAAGCTTTCTTT	CASRRNPTGNTEAFF
NA	NA	TRBV10-3	TRBJ2-7	TGTGCCATCAGTGAGTCAAAAGCGTTATACGAGCAGTACTTC	CAISESKALYEQYF
TRBD2	once	TRBV7-7	TRBJ2-2	TGTGCCAGCAGCCCCGGACTAGCTATGGGCGGGGAGCTGTTTTTT	CASSPGLAMGGELFF
NA	NA	TRBV2	TRBJ1-1	TGTGCCAGCACCTGGACACCCGGGTACACTGAAGCTTTCTTT	CASTWTPGYTEAFF
NA	NA	TRBV7-7	TRBJ2-3	TGTGCTAGCAGCACAGGCTTGAGCACAGATACGCAGTATTTT	CASSTGLSTDTQYF
NA	once	TRBV4-1	TRBJ2-7	TGCGCCAGCAGCCTTGGAGGGTCTTTCTCCTACGAGCAGTACTTC	CASSLGGSFSYEQYF
TRBD2	NA	TRBV6-5	TRBJ2-7	TGTGCCAGCAGTCATTCGGGGGGAGCCTACGAGCAGTACTTC	CASSHSGGAYEQYF
NA	medium-sized	TRBV7-2	TRBJ2-7	TGTGCCAGCAGCTTAGTCAGCTCCTACGAGCAGTACTTC	CASSLVSSYEQYF
NA	once	TRBV7-2	TRBJ1-1	TGTGCCAGCAGCAAACGGACAAATTTGAACACTGAAGCTTTCTTT	CASSKRTNLNTEAFF
TRBD2	NA	TRBV7-3	TRBJ2-7	TGTGCCAGCAGCCCGGGACTAGGCGGCGAGCAGTACTTC	CASSPGLGGEQYF
TRBD2	NA	TRBV9	TRBJ2-1	TGTGCCAGCAGCGTAGCGGATAGCGGGGGGGCGCATGAGCAGTTCTTC	CASSVADSGGAHEQFF
TRBD2	few	TRBV6-4	TRBJ2-3	TGTGCCAGCAGCGCGGGGGGTAGCACAGATACGCAGTATTTT	CASSAGGSTDTQYF
NA	few	TRBV7-9	TRBJ2-7	TGTGCCAGCAGCTTAACAGGACAGTACGAGCAGTACTTC	CASSLTGQYEQYF
NA	NA	TRBV6-5	TRBJ1-2	TGTGCCAGCAGCCGGACAGAGAACTATGGCTACACCTTC	CASSRTENYGYTF
NA	NA	TRBV9	TRBJ2-3	TGTGCCAGCAGCGTAGTAGGGGCTACAGATACGCAGTATTTT	CASSVVGATDTQYF
NA	NA	TRBV5-1	TRBJ2-7	TGCGCCAGCAGCGGGGAAAACAGGGCTTTCTACGAGCAGTACTTC	CASSGENRAFYEQYF
NA	NA	TRBV18	TRBJ1-4	TGTGCCAGCTCACTGAACAGAAATGAAAAACTGTTTTTT	CASSLNRNEKLFF
TRBD1	NA	TRBV5-6	TRBJ1-5	TGTGCCAGCAGCTCCTCCCTAACAGGGGTACAGCCCCAGCATTTT	CASSSSLTGVQPQHF
TRBD1	NA	TRBV18	TRBJ1-6	TGTGCCAGCTCACCACAGACAGGGATGGATTCACCCCTCCACTTT	CASSPQTGMDSPLHF
TRBD2	NA	TRBV7-8	TRBJ2-3	TGTGCCAGCAGACCACTAGCGGGGGGGCGGGATACGCAGTATTTT	CASRPLAGGRDTQYF
NA	NA	TRBV30	TRBJ1-2	TGTGCCTGGAGTAATACAGGAGGCTACACCTTC	CAWSNTGGYTF
NA	NA	TRBV9	TRBJ1-4	TGTGCCAGCAGCGTAGGGTGGGGAGACCGAAGTGAAAAACTGTTTTTT	CASSVGWGDRSEKLFF
NA	NA	TRBV6-1	TRBJ1-1	TGTGCCAGCAGTGAAGCGCTCGTGACTGTTGAAGCTTTCTTT	CASSEALVTVEAFF
TRBD1	NA	TRBV7-2	TRBJ1-2	TGTGCCAGCGGAGGGGGCGGTTCCCCCTCATATGGCTACACCTTC	CASGGGGSPSYGYTF
NA	NA	TRBV9	TRBJ1-1	TGTGCCAGCAGCGTAATTAGCGCGAACACTGAAGCTTTCTTT	CASSVISANTEAFF
TRBD1	NA	TRBV29-1	TRBJ2-5	TGCAGCGCCAACAGGGGGCTTGGAGAGACCCAGTACTTC	CSANRGLGETQYF
TRBD2	NA	TRBV6-4	TRBJ2-5	TGTGCCAGCAGTGCCAGCGGGGGTACGCAAGAGACCCAGTACTTC	CASSASGGTQETQYF
TRBD1	NA	TRBV4-2	TRBJ1-3	TGTGCCAGCAGCCAGGGAACAGGGGCTGGAAACACCATATATTTT	CASSQGTGAGNTIYF
TRBD2	once	TRBV30	TRBJ2-2	TGTGCCTGGAGTCCCGGGACTAGCGGCCCCGGGGAGCTGTTTTTT	CAWSPGTSGPGELFF
TRBD1	NA	TRBV5-8	TRBJ1-6	TGTGCCAGCAGCCCGCGGGACAGGACCAATTCACCCCTCCACTTT	CASSPRDRTNSPLHF
TRBD2	NA	TRBV7-7	TRBJ2-3	TGTGCTAGCAGCTTATACCCCCGGGCGGGGGGCACAGATACGCAGTATTTT	CASSLYPRAGGTDTQYF
NA	NA	TRBV30	TRBJ1-1	TGTGCCTGGAAGGCGGTACAGGGTTTGAACACTGAAGCTTTCTTT	CAWKAVQGLNTEAFF